This T cell receptor (beta chain) was sequenced for a study of patients and donors after allogeneic stem cell transplantation (dated by TCRdb to the early 2020s). Receptor libraries were prepared by RT-PCR. These reads were obtained on a NextSeq 550. The public reads were reprocessed in TCRdb via fastp at Q25 and MiXCR, keeping in-frame beta chains. Rows matching on CDR3 protein sequence are summarized as one entry with the most common DNA and genes. This sample holds approximately 170,000 distinct CDR3 sequences; nearly 25% were observed only once. 25% to 30% of the sample belongs to the ten largest clones. The CDR3, from cysteine to phenylalanine, totals 17 residues. The DNA shown is the 51-base CDR3, in frame from base 1. For CDR1 and CDR2, the germline V gene lists LGHNA and YSLEER. For this chain, trimming is 0 bases at the V end and 7 bases at the J end, and the number of junction bases without a gene match is 7.

Concerning this clonotype itself: It lacks a known antigen. No base qualities exist here, and no much larger clone lies one base off it.

Sequenced input: blood, either unsorted or a sorted T cell fraction (not recorded which). The source is a human donor who was either an allogeneic HSCT recipient or a stem cell or donor lymphocyte infusion donor (not recorded which). It is not recorded whose cells these are; they may come from a transplant donor. The V gene is TRBV4-3 and the J gene is TRBJ2-1; the junction holds 12 bases that match TRBD2. Read as DNA, the sequence is TGCGCCAGCAGCCAAGATAAGATACTAGCGGGAGGAAATGAGCAGTTCTTC. Its translation reads: CASSQDKILAGGNEQFF.